Listed here are 20 T cell receptor beta chains from one sample, sequenced in a study of glioma-infiltrating T cells. TCR alpha and beta CDR3 regions were amplified from RNA using iRepertoire nested multiplex PCR. Each CDR3 protein gets one entry after TCRdb re-called the multiplex PCR reads with MiXCR. The sample has under 200,000 distinct CDR3 sequences; more than 30% are singletons. Sequencing input: glioma tissue, nonneoplastic brain tissue, or PBMCs (not recorded which). The receptor source for this set is a human donor with low-grade glioma or glioblastoma, undergoing nonglioma brain surgery, or in good health (not recorded which).

Ten or more counts support this clonotype. CDR3 sequence reads: CASSQTGQADTQYF. DNA for the CDR3: TGCGCCAGCAGCCAAACGGGACAGGCAGATACGCAGTATTTT. The chain couples TRBV4-3 to TRBJ2-3, with 8 bases lining up with TRBD1. The CDR3 length is 14 residues. Losses at the gene ends were 2 bases for V and 4 bases for J; bases not matched to a gene: 2. The germline V gene encodes CDR1 LGHNA and CDR2 YSLEER.

In the case of this clonotype: This could be a read error, since a much larger clone is one nucleotide away. The V gene is TRBV7-2, the J gene TRBJ2-2; 8 nucleotides agree with TRBD2. The CDR3 runs to 14 residues. The germline V gene has CDR1 SGHTA and CDR2 FQGNSA. The CDR3 nucleotides read TGTGCCAGTGCGAGCGGGAGCAACACCAGGGAGCTGTTTTTT. It codes for CASASGSNTRELFF.

The sample holds many counts of this clonotype. This chain uses TRBV7-3 with TRBJ2-3; unclear D gene. CDR1 is SGHTA, CDR2 FQGTGA, per germline. V lost 2 bases to trimming and J lost 3 bases, with 15 bases between them. The CDR3 runs 16 residues. CDR3 protein: CASSLGGWGSTDTQYF. The CDR3 region has the DNA TGTGCCAGCAGCTTAGGTGGATGGGGATCAACAGATACGCAGTATTTT.

This sequence joins TRBV9 and TRBJ1-1, with TRBD1 identical over 11 bases. The germline CDR1 and CDR2 sequences are SGDLS and YYNGEE. The junction had 14 bases not matched to a gene; V was cut back by 4 bases and J by 0 bases. This CDR3 has 19 residues. CDR3 DNA sequence: TGTGCCAGCAGCCCCGTGGACAGGGGGCTAAATCCAATGAACACTGAAGCTTTCTTT. It yields the protein CASSPVDRGLNPMNTEAFF.

The J gene is TRBJ1-1, the V gene TRBV6-1; 7 positions match TRBD1. The J segment lost 4 bases and the V segment lost 7 bases, leaving 18 bases of the junction unmatched. Looked up from germline, CDR1 is MNHNS and CDR2 is SASEGT. CDR3 size: 17 residues. CDR3 in amino acids: CASTHLMVTPGGTEAFF. In DNA form, the CDR3 reads TGTGCCAGCACCCACCTTATGGTGACTCCAGGGGGCACTGAAGCTTTCTTT.

To note about this clonotype: Given a much more abundant clone one base away, this may be a read error. This chain uses TRBV4-1 with TRBJ2-7, with D maybe TRBD2 (7 bases). The CDR3 covers 15 residues. The germline V gene has CDR1 MGHRA and CDR2 YSYEKL. CDR3 coding DNA: TGCGCCAGCAGCAAAGATTCCGGGGGGCTCTACGAGCAGTACTTC. This sequence encodes CASSKDSGGLYEQYF.

This clonotype was seen only a few times. The chain links TRBV19 to TRBJ2-7, with D perhaps matching TRBD2 (6 bases). Germline V lookup: CDR1 LNHDA, CDR2 SQIVND (reference sequence). V was clipped by 3 bases and J by 4 bases, with 7 bases between them. CDR3 length: 12 residues. CDR3 region: CASSMGGYEQYF. In nucleotides, the CDR3 is TGTGCCAGTAGTATGGGGGGATACGAGCAGTACTTC.

This clonotype has a count of ten or more. The rearrangement uses TRBV7-2 and TRBJ2-7; D gene unclear. V shed 5 bases and J shed 3 bases, with 5 bases lying between them. CDR1 is SGHTA, CDR2 FQGNSA, per germline. The CDR3 extends over 11 amino acids. CDR3 DNA sequence: TGTGCCAGCAGCACTATCTACGAGCAGTACTTC. Protein product: CASSTIYEQYF.

Details on this clonotype: Mismatch with germline at one junction end may stem from a read error. The J gene is TRBJ2-7, the V gene TRBV6-5; D not resolved. This CDR3 has 14 residues. Germline CDR1 and CDR2: MNHEY and SVGAGI. CDR3 residues: CASGYSAAAYEQYF. The CDR3 bases are TGTGCCAGCGGTTACTCCGCCGCCGCCTACGAACAGTACTTC.

The rearrangement links TRBV4-1 to TRBJ1-2, with D unresolved. This CDR3 is 17 amino acids long. Germline loops: CDR1 MGHRA, CDR2 YSYEKL. V dropped 0 bases and J dropped 4 bases, with 18 bases sitting between them. CDR3 bases: TGCGCCAGCAGCCAAGAACACAATACACCCGCATCCTATGGCTACACCTTC. The encoded protein is CASSQEHNTPASYGYTF.

This clonotype was counted at least ten times. The chain couples TRBV7-2 to TRBJ1-6, with 10 bases lining up with TRBD1. The V gene end was trimmed by 2 bases and the J gene end by 7 bases; junction bases not matched to a gene: 2. CDR3 length: 15 residues. Germline V CDR1 and CDR2: SGHTA, FQGNSA. Here the CDR3 DNA reads TGTGCCAGCAGCTTACGGGACAGGGGCAATTCACCCCTCCACTTT. Translating gives CASSLRDRGNSPLHF.

Comments on this clonotype: The CDR3 does not end in the conserved phenylalanine or tryptophan, so this is likely a read error. The rearrangement uses TRBV27 and TRBJ2-7, with D possibly called TRBD1 or TRBD2 (6 bases each). Germline assignment: CDR1 MNHEY and CDR2 SMNVEV (reference sequence). The CDR3 extends over 16 amino acids. CDR3 in amino acids: CASILKGVGDFYEQYL. For the CDR3, the DNA is TGTGCCAGCATTTTAAAGGGGGTGGGGGACTTCTACGAGCAGTACCTC.

This clonotype was observed many times. For the CDR3, the DNA is TGCGCCAGCAGCCAAGAAGGGACTAGCGGGAACGAGCAGTACTTC. This translates into CASSQEGTSGNEQYF. This chain uses TRBV4-1 with TRBJ2-7; TRBD2 agrees at 13 bases. Trimming cost V 0 bases and J 5 bases; bases outside gene matches: 1. The CDR3 extends over 15 amino acids. Germline CDR1 is MGHRA and CDR2 is YSYEKL.

A word on this clonotype: This may arise from a read error, as a much more abundant clone is one base away. The chain has TRBV7-2 and TRBJ1-3, with D uncertain. The CDR3 runs 16 residues. Germline V lookup: CDR1 SGHTA, CDR2 FQGNSA. CDR3 amino acids: CASSRRTLLQGKTIYF. CDR3 nucleotide sequence: TGTGCCAGCAGCCGACGAACACTTCTTCAAGGAAAAACCATATATTTT. The full variable domain, its missing parts supplied by reference TRBV7-2 and TRBJ1-3, is GAGVSQSPSNKVTEKGKDVELRCDPISGHTALYWYRQSLGQGLEFLIYFQGNSAPDKSGLPSDRFSAERTGGSVSTLTIQRTQQEDSAVYLCASSRRTLLQGKTIYFGEGSWLTVV.

This clonotype appeared many times. The CDR3 bases are TGCGCCAGCAGCCAGGGGACTAGCGAGGCCACAGATACGCAGTATTTT. The encoded protein is CASSQGTSEATDTQYF. J is TRBJ2-3 and V is TRBV4-1, with 10 bases that match TRBD2. V was pared by 3 bases and J by 2 bases, with 5 bases of the junction left unmatched. CDR1 is MGHRA, CDR2 YSYEKL, per germline. The CDR3 totals 16 residues.

The rearrangement joins TRBV9 to TRBJ2-1; D call uncertain. This CDR3 region has 16 residues. The V gene lost 0 bases and the J gene lost 1 base, with 11 bases spanning the gap. Germline V CDR1 and CDR2: SGDLS, YYNGEE. CDR3 in DNA: TGTGCCAGCAGCGTAGGTTTAACCCTTTCCTACAATGAGCAGTTCTTC. It encodes CASSVGLTLSYNEQFF.

The J gene is TRBJ2-7, the V gene TRBV14; the match to TRBD2 covers 8 bases. Germline V gene lookup returns CDR1 SGHDN and CDR2 FVKESK. V lost 3 bases to trimming and J lost 3 bases; unmatched junction nucleotides: 10. The CDR3 sequence is 16 residues long. DNA for the CDR3: TGTGCCAGCAGCCACCCCGGGGGGGGGATCAGCTACGAGCAGTACTTC. This gives the protein CASSHPGGGISYEQYF.

CDR3: CASSYSEGGVEQYF. DNA for the CDR3: TGTGCCAGCAGTTACTCAGAAGGGGGGGTCGAGCAGTACTTC. The chain employs TRBV6-2 or TRBV6-3 and TRBJ2-7; TRBD2 is a possible D gene (7 bases). Looked up from germline, CDR1 is MNHEY and CDR2 is SVGEGT. The CDR3 runs to 14 residues. V gave up 0 bases and J gave up 6 bases, with 12 bases separating them.

As for this clonotype: It may be a read error: a sequence one base away is much more abundant. The CDR3 DNA is TGTGCCAGCAGTGCGGGACTAGCGGACACAGATACGCAGTATTTT. Protein sequence: CASSAGLADTDTQYF. V usage is TRBV6-4 and J usage is TRBJ2-3, with TRBD2 matching over 11 bases. Germline lookup yields CDR1 MRHNA and CDR2 SNTAGT. The CDR3 is 15 residues long. With 4 bases clipped from V and 2 bases from J, the junction kept 2 bases outside the gene matches.

The rearrangement joins TRBV4-3 to TRBJ2-7, with 10 nucleotides matching TRBD1. Germline CDR1 is LGHNA and CDR2 is YSLEER. J gave up 4 bases and V 0 bases, and 12 bases lay outside the gene matches. The CDR3 spans 18 residues. CDR3 amino acids: CASSQESPTGQGVYEQYF. The CDR3 bases are TGCGCCAGCAGCCAAGAGTCTCCGACCGGACAGGGGGTTTACGAGCAGTACTTC.